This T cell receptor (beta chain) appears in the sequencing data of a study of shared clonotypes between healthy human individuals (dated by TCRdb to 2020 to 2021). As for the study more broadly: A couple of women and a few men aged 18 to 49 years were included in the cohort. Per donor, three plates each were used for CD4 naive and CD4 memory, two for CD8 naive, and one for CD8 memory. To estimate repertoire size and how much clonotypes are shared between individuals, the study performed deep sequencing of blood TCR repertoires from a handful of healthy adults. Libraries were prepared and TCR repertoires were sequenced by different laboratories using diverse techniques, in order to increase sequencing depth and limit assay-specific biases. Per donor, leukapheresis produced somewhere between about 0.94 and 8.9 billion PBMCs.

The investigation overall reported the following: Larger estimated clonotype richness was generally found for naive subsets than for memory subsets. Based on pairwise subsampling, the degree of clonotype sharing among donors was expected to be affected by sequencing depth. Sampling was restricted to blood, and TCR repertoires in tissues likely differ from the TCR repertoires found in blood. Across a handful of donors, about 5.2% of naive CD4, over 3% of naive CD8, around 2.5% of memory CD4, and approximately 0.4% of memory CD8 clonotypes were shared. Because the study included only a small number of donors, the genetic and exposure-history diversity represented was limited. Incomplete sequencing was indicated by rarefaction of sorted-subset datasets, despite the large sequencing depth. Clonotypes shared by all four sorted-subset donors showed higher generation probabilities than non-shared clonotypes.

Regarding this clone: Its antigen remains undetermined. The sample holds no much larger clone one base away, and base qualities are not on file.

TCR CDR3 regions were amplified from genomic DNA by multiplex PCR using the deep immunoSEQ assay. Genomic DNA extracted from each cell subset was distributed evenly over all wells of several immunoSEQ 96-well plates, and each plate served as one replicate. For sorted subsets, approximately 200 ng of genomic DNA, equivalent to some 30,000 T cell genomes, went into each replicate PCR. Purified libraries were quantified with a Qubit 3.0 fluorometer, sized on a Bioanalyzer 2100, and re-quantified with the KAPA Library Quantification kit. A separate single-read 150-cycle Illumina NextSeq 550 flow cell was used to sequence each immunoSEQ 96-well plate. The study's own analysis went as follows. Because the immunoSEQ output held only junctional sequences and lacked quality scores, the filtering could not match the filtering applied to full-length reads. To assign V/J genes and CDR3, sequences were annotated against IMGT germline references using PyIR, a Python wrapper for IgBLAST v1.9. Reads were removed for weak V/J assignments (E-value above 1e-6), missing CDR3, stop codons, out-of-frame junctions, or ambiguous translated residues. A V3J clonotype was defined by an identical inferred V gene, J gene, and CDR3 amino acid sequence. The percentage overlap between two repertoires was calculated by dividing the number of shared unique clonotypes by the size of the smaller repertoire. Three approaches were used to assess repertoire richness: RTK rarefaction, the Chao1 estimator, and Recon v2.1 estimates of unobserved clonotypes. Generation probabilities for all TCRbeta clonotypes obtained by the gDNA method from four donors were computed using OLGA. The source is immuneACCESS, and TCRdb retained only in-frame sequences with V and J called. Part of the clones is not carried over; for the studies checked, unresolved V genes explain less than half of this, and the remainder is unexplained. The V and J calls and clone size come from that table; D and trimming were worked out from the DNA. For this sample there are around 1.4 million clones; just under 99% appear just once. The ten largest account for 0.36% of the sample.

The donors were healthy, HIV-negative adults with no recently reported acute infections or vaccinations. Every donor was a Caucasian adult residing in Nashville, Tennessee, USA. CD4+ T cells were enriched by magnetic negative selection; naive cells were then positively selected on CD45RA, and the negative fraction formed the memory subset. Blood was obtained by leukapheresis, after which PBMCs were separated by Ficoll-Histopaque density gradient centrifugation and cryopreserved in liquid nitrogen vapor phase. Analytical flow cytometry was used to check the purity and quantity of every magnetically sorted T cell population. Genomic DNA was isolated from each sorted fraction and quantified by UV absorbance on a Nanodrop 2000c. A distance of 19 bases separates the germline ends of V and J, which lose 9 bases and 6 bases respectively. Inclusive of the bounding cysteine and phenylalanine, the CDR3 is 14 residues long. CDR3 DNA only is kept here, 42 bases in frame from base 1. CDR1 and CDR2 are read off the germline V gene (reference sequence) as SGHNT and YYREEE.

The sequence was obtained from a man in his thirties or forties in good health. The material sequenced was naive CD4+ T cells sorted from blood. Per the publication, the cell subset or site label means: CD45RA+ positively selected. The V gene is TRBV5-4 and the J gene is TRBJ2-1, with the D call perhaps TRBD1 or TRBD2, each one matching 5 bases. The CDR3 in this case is CATLPGASSNEQFF. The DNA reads TGTGCCACCCTCCCCGGGGCTAGCAGCAATGAGCAGTTCTTC.